This entry concerns a single T cell receptor (beta chain). What it binds is unknown. Different DNA sequences within this sample yield the same CDR3. This sample was included in a study of shared clonotypes between healthy human individuals. Germline V gene data show CDR1 as SGHTA and CDR2 as FQGNSA. V gave up 5 bases and J gave up 0 bases, with 14 bases separating them. CDR3 length: 15 amino acids. Study outcomes and limitations: In a handful of donors, around 5% of naive CD4 clonotypes appeared in common.

Assay: immunoSEQ multiplex PCR; the TCRdb copy retains only in-frame clones and omits some. Seen here are some 240,000 clones, approximately 65% observed once, and the top ten hold approximately 10%. The clonotype was recovered from a man aged 25-45 years in good health. Input material: memory CD4+ T cells sorted from blood. Sample subset: CD45RA-negative fraction. This chain joins TRBV7-2 and TRBJ2-7, with D perhaps being TRBD1 or TRBD2 (6 bases each). CDR3 amino acids: CASSLRRGSSYEQYF. The CDR3 DNA is TGTGCCAGCAGCCTTCGGAGGGGGAGCTCCTACGAGCAGTACTTC. The whole variable domain, remainder taken from reference TRBV7-2 and TRBJ2-7, is GAGVSQSPSNKVTEKGKDVELRCDPISGHTALYWYRQSLGQGLEFLIYFQGNSAPDKSGLPSDRFSAERTGGSVSTLTIQRTQQEDSAVYLCASSLRRGSSYEQYFGPGTRLTVT.